The 29 T cell receptor beta chains in this list originate from one sample, sequenced in a study of shared clonotypes between healthy human individuals. Measured with immunoSEQ multiplex PCR; TCRdb has only the in-frame clones, and not every one. Among 2 million to 2.5 million clones listed, 90% to 96% were seen once. The sample consisted of naive CD4+ T cells sorted from blood. Regarding subset: CD45RA+ positively selected. Every receptor here comes from a man between 18 and 29 years old in good health.

This clone was counted only a few times. In DNA, the CDR3 is TGTGCCAGCAGTTACTACAGGGATCAGCCCCAGCATTTT. Translating gives CASSYYRDQPQHF. V gene TRBV6-5 combines with J gene TRBJ1-5; D possibly corresponds to TRBD1 (6 bases). In germline, CDR1 is MNHEY, CDR2 SVGAGI. The length of the CDR3 is 13 residues. Trimming removed 1 base from V and 5 bases from J, with 6 bases in between.

The J gene is TRBJ2-2, the V gene TRBV5-8, with 9 bases identical to TRBD2. The length of the CDR3 is 16 residues. V gave up 4 bases and J gave up 1 base; unmatched junction bases: 5. Germline CDR1 is SGHTS and CDR2 is YDEGEE. This chain's CDR3 is CASSPGTSKNTGELFF. The CDR3 nucleotides are TGTGCCAGCAGCCCGGGGACTAGCAAGAACACCGGGGAGCTGTTTTTT. Full variable domain (remainder filled in from reference TRBV5-8 and TRBJ2-2): EAGVTQSPTHLIKTRGQQATLRCSPISGHTSVYWYQQALGLGLQFLLWYDEGEERNRGNFPPRFSGRQFPNYSSELNVNALELEDSALYLCASSPGTSKNTGELFFGEGSRLTVL.

V usage is TRBV5-1 and J usage is TRBJ1-6; 8 nucleotides match TRBD1. The V and J ends lost 2 bases and 11 bases, in that order; junction bases with no gene match: 12. This CDR3 is built from 16 residues. Germline-derived CDR1 and CDR2 are SGHRS and YFSETQ. CDR3 residues: CASSLSGGDRSPPLHF. The DNA for the CDR3 is TGCGCCAGCAGCTTATCCGGGGGGGACAGGAGTCCACCCCTCCACTTT.

This clone was seen once. This chain uses TRBV19 with TRBJ1-1; 8 positions match TRBD1. Germline loops: CDR1 LNHDA, CDR2 SQIVND (reference sequence). The CDR3 spans 14 residues. After removal of 6 bases from V and 0 bases from J, the junction contained 3 bases not matched to a gene. The CDR3 DNA is TGTGCCAGTAGGGGACAGGCTTTGAACACTGAAGCTTTCTTT. It is translated as CASRGQALNTEAFF. Drawing the rest from reference TRBV19 and TRBJ1-1, the complete variable domain is DGGITQSPKYLFRKEGQNVTLSCEQNLNHDAMYWYRQDPGQGLRLIYYSQIVNDFQKGDIAEGYSVSREKKESFPLTVTSAQKNPTAFYLCASRGQALNTEAFFGQGTRLTVV.

As concerns this clone: Other nucleotide sequences in the sample specify the same CDR3. CDR3 bases: TGTGCCATCAGTGATGGGGGGACGAACACCGGGGAGCTGTTTTTT. It specifies CAISDGGTNTGELFF. The chain has TRBV10-3 and TRBJ2-2; TRBD2 is a possible D gene (6 bases). This CDR3 region has 15 residues. V was pared by 3 bases and J by 0 bases, with 8 bases between. Germline lookup yields CDR1 ENHRY and CDR2 SYGVKD.

This clone was seen only a few times. The same CDR3 can be traced to other DNA sequences in this sample. V gene TRBV18 combines with J gene TRBJ1-2; tentative D call: TRBD1 (5 bases). CDR3 size: 13 residues. From germline, CDR1 is KGHSH and CDR2 LQKENI. Trimming took off 2 bases at V and 3 bases at J, with 7 bases between the two ends. The chain's CDR3 is CASSPGADYGYTF. The CDR3 DNA follows: TGTGCCAGCTCACCAGGGGCAGACTATGGCTACACCTTC.

DNA for the CDR3: TGCGCCAGCAGCTGGGACGGCTCTGGGGCCAACGTCCTGACTTTC. It encodes CASSWDGSGANVLTF. The chain couples TRBV5-1 to TRBJ2-6; perhaps D is TRBD1 or TRBD2 (5 bases each). The CDR3 is 15 residues long. The V end lost 3 bases, the J end lost 0 bases, and 7 bases lay between the germline ends. Germline-derived CDR1 and CDR2 are SGHRS and YFSETQ.

This sequence joins TRBV5-1 and TRBJ1-1; 9 nucleotides agree with TRBD1. Germline V gives CDR1 SGHRS, CDR2 YFSETQ. The CDR3 sequence is 12 residues long. The V gene end was trimmed by 4 bases and the J gene end by 6 bases; junction bases not matched to a gene: 1. The CDR3 region has the DNA TGCGCCAGCAGCAACAGGGGGCCTGAAGCTTTCTTT. Protein sequence: CASSNRGPEAFF.

The chain employs TRBV6-1 and TRBJ2-7; D not certain. This CDR3 is 15 amino acids long. Germline V gives CDR1 MNHNS, CDR2 SASEGT. Trimming pared 0 bases from V and 0 bases from J, leaving 9 bases between. CDR3 loop: CASSEAAGYSYEQYF. For the CDR3, the DNA is TGTGCCAGCAGTGAAGCGGCAGGCTACTCCTACGAGCAGTACTTC.

The chain carries TRBV6-5 and TRBJ1-6; TRBD1 might be the D (6 bases). The CDR3 sequence is 14 residues long. CDR1 and CDR2 from the germline V gene are MNHEY and SVGAGI. Trimming removed 6 bases at V and 0 bases at J, with 6 bases between. In DNA, the CDR3 is TGTGCCAGCAGGGACAGCTCCTATAATTCACCCCTCCACTTT. It is translated as CASRDSSYNSPLHF.

The genes are TRBV6-1 and TRBJ2-4; D is unresolved. Germline V gene sequence: CDR1 MNHNS, CDR2 SASEGT. V dropped 6 bases and J dropped 8 bases, with 17 bases sitting between them. The CDR3 covers 14 residues. The CDR3 region has the DNA TGTGCCAGCAGCGGGTACTCGACACGGGACATTCAGTACTTC. As protein: CASSGYSTRDIQYF.

This chain links TRBV14 with TRBJ2-7; a weak D match, TRBD2 (5 bases). This CDR3 is 13 amino acids long. V lost 4 bases, J lost 2 bases, and 9 bases lay in between. Germline lookup yields CDR1 SGHDN and CDR2 FVKESK. In DNA form, the CDR3 reads TGTGCCAGCAGCCGGACTTTTCCCTACGAGCAGTACTTC. It is translated as CASSRTFPYEQYF.

The genes are TRBV6-6 and TRBJ2-7; 10 bases are shared with TRBD1. V lost 8 bases and J lost 3; bases outside the gene matches: 10. The CDR3 runs 15 residues. Germline V CDR1 and CDR2: MNHNY, SVGAGI (reference sequence). The DNA for the CDR3 is TGTGCCAGCGGGACGGGACAGGGGAGGGACTACGAGCAGTACTTC. Protein product: CASGTGQGRDYEQYF.

The chain combines TRBV27 with TRBJ2-1, with D hard to call. Germline CDR1 and CDR2: MNHEY and SMNVEV (reference sequence). V was clipped by 8 bases and J by 4 bases, with 6 bases between them. The CDR3 sequence is 11 residues long. CDR3: CASRLYNEQFF. CDR3 DNA: TGTGCCAGCCGACTGTACAATGAGCAGTTCTTC.

The V and J genes are TRBV5-4 and TRBJ1-2; the match to TRBD1 covers 10 bases. V dropped 4 bases and J dropped 14; count of bases not matched to a gene: 11. The length of the CDR3 is 13 residues. Germline V gene sequence: CDR1 SGHNT, CDR2 YYREEE (reference sequence). Here the CDR3 reads CASSAGQGETETF. The CDR3 DNA follows: TGTGCCAGCAGCGCCGGACAGGGGGAAACGGAAACCTTC.

This clone was found once. The chain couples TRBV5-6 to TRBJ1-3, with D perhaps TRBD1 (6 bases). V was cut by 4 bases and J by 1 base, with 15 bases left in between. The germline V gene has CDR1 SGHDT and CDR2 YYEEEE. This CDR3 region has 16 residues. CDR3 bases: TGTGCCAGCAGCCTTGTTACAGGGTCATCTGGAAACACCATATATTTT. Its protein product is CASSLVTGSSGNTIYF.

The V gene is TRBV30, the J gene TRBJ2-5, with 8 bases lining up with TRBD1. The V gene end was trimmed by 3 bases and the J gene end by 6 bases; junction bases not matched to a gene: 6. CDR3 length equals 13 residues. CDR1 is GTSNPN, CDR2 SVGIG, per germline (reference sequence). Written as DNA, the CDR3 is TGTGCCTGGAGCGGACAGGGCGGGAAGACCCAGTACTTC. This translates into CAWSGQGGKTQYF.

In its sample, this clone was seen once. The V gene is TRBV7-9, the J gene TRBJ1-6; 8 nucleotides align to TRBD1. CDR3 length: 16 residues. Trimming cost V 6 bases and J 7 bases; bases outside gene matches: 11. CDR1 is SEHNR, CDR2 FQNEAQ, per germline (reference sequence). The CDR3 spells CASRSNDRGRNSPLHF. As DNA, the CDR3 is TGTGCCAGCAGGTCAAACGACAGGGGCCGGAATTCACCCCTCCACTTT.

The rearrangement uses TRBV4-1 and TRBJ2-1; 12 nucleotides match TRBD2. V lost 3 bases and J lost 5; bases outside the gene matches: 5. The germline V gene has CDR1 MGHRA and CDR2 YSYEKL. The CDR3 is 16 residues long. CDR3 residues: CASSQPGTSGHNEQFF. The DNA for the CDR3 is TGCGCCAGCAGCCAGCCTGGGACTAGCGGGCACAATGAGCAGTTCTTC.

This sequence joins TRBV6-5 and TRBJ2-5; 9 bases are a match to TRBD1. Gene TRBJ2-7 matches the end of the DNA better, so the J call may be wrong. The CDR3 contains 14 residues. Per germline, CDR1 MNHEY and CDR2 SVGAGI. DNA of the CDR3: TGTGCCAGCAGGGGACAGGGTTTTTACTACGAGCAGTACTTC. Protein: CASRGQGFYYEQYF.

This clone was counted a single time. This chain uses TRBV27 with TRBJ2-7, with 7 bases identical to TRBD1. Unmatched junction bases numbered 4, after V lost 8 bases and J lost 0 bases. Germline CDR1 and CDR2: MNHEY and SMNVEV (reference sequence). The CDR3 spans 13 residues. The CDR3 sequence is CASSQGSSYEQYF. DNA of the CDR3: TGTGCCAGCTCACAGGGGAGCTCCTACGAGCAGTACTTC.

This clone was seen just once. The rearrangement uses TRBV18 and TRBJ2-7; D remains ambiguous. Trimming stripped 4 bases from V and 2 bases from J, with 6 bases between. Germline CDR1 reads KGHSH; CDR2 reads LQKENI. There are 12 residues in the CDR3. In DNA, the CDR3 is TGTGCCAGCTCACAGGATGCCTACGAGCAGTACTTC. Translating gives CASSQDAYEQYF.

The chain employs TRBV5-6 and TRBJ1-4, with 8 nucleotides matching TRBD1. Trimming at V came to 0 bases and at J to 3 bases, leaving 10 bases not matched to a gene. The CDR3 is 18 residues long. Germline V gene data show CDR1 as SGHDT and CDR2 as YYEEEE. For the CDR3, the DNA is TGTGCCAGCAGCTTGGCGGACAGGGCGATGGGGGCTAATGAAAAACTGTTTTTT. Protein sequence: CASSLADRAMGANEKLFF.

The chain is built from TRBV7-2 and TRBJ1-1; D uncertain. The germline CDR1 and CDR2 sequences are SGHTA and FQGNSA. V gave up 5 bases and J gave up 6 bases, with 13 bases separating them. This CDR3 has 13 amino acids. The CDR3: CASSGYPPPEAFF. CDR3 coding DNA: TGTGCCAGCAGCGGATATCCTCCCCCTGAAGCTTTCTTT. Full variable domain (rest looked up from reference TRBV7-2 and TRBJ1-1): GAGVSQSPSNKVTEKGKDVELRCDPISGHTALYWYRQSLGQGLEFLIYFQGNSAPDKSGLPSDRFSAERTGGSVSTLTIQRTQQEDSAVYLCASSGYPPPEAFFGQGTRLTVV.

In nucleotides, the CDR3 is TGTGCCAGCAGCCCCTATTCAGGGTCTGGGGCCAACGTCCTGACTTTC. It yields the protein CASSPYSGSGANVLTF. V usage is TRBV5-8 and J usage is TRBJ2-6; weak D call: TRBD1 (5 bases). CDR1 and CDR2 from the germline V gene are SGHTS and YDEGEE. Trimming removed 4 bases at V and 1 base at J, with 12 bases between. CDR3 length: 16 residues.

The chain is built from TRBV28 and TRBJ2-1, with 11 positions matching TRBD1. V was pared by 2 bases and J by 6 bases, with 3 bases of the junction left unmatched. This CDR3 has 15 amino acids. Germline CDR1 reads MDHEN; CDR2 reads SYDVKM. The CDR3 nucleotides read TGTGCCAGCAGTTTAGGAGGGACAGGGGGCAATGAGCAGTTCTTC. It yields the protein CASSLGGTGGNEQFF.

This clone has a single count. CDR3 nucleotides: TGTGCCTGGAGTCCCCGGACAGGGGTGGGTGAAAAACTGTTTTTT. Amino acids: CAWSPRTGVGEKLFF. The rearrangement joins TRBV30 to TRBJ1-4, with TRBD1 matching 9 bases. Germline loops: CDR1 GTSNPN, CDR2 SVGIG (reference sequence). This CDR3 comprises 15 residues. The ends lost 2 bases at V and 7 bases at J; junction bases unmatched: 8.

The chain joins TRBV14 to TRBJ2-3; no clear D gene. V was pared by 0 bases and J by 2 bases, with 9 bases between. This CDR3 comprises 15 residues. The germline V gene encodes CDR1 SGHDN and CDR2 FVKESK. CDR3 nucleotide sequence: TGTGCCAGCAGCCAAGAATGGCTCTCCACAGATACGCAGTATTTT. Translation gives CASSQEWLSTDTQYF.

The J gene is TRBJ1-5, the V gene TRBV2; D unclear. The CDR3 contains 14 residues. V was trimmed by 1 base and J by 0 bases, leaving 4 bases between them. Germline V lookup: CDR1 SNHLY, CDR2 FYNNEI. CDR3: CASSEDYSNQPQHF. The CDR3 nucleotides read TGTGCCAGCAGTGAAGATTATAGCAATCAGCCCCAGCATTTT. Combining the CDR3 with reference TRBV2 and TRBJ1-5 gives the whole variable domain EPEVTQTPSHQVTQMGQEVILRCVPISNHLYFYWYRQILGQKVEFLVSFYNNEISEKSEIFDDQFSVERPDGSNFTLKIRSTKLEDSAMYFCASSEDYSNQPQHFGDGTRLSIL.